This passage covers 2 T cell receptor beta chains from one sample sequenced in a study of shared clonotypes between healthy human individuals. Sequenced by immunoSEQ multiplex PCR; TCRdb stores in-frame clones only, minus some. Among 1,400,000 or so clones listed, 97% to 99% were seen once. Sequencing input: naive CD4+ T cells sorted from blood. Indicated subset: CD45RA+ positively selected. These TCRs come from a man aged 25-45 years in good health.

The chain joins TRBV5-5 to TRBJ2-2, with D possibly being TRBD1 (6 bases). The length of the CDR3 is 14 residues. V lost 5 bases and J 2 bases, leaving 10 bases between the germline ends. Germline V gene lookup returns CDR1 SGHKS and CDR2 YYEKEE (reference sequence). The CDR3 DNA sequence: TGTGCCAGCAGACGGGACATAAACACCGGGGAGCTGTTTTTT. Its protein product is CASRRDINTGELFF.

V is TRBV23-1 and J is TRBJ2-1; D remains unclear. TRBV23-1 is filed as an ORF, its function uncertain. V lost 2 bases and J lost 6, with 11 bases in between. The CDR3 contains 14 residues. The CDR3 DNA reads TGCGCCAGCAGTCAAAGATCTTTGATCAATGAGCAGTTCTTC. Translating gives CASSQRSLINEQFF.